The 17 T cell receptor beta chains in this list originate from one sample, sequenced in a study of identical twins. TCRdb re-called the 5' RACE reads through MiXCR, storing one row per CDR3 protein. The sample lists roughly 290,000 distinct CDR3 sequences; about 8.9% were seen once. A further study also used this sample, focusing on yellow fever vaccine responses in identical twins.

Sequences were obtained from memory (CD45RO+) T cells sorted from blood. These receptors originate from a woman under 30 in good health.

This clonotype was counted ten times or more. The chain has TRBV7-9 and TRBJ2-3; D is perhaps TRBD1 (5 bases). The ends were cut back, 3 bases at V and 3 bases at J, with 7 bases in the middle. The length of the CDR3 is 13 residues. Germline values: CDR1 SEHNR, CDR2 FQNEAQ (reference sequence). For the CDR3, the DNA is TGTGCCAGCAGCTTTCCAGGGACAGATACGCAGTATTTT. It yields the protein CASSFPGTDTQYF.

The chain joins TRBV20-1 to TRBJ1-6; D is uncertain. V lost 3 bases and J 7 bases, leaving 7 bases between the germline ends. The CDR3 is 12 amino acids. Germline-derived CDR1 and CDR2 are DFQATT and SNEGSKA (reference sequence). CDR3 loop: CSASRPNSPLHF. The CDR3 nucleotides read TGCAGTGCTAGTCGGCCAAATTCACCCCTCCACTTT.

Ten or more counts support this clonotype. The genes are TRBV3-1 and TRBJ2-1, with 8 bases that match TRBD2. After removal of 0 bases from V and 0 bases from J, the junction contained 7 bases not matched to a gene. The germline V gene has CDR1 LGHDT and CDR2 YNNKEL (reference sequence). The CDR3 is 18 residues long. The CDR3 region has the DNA TGTGCCAGCAGCCAAGATCGGAGCGGGGGAAGCTCCTACAATGAGCAGTTCTTC. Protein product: CASSQDRSGGSSYNEQFF.

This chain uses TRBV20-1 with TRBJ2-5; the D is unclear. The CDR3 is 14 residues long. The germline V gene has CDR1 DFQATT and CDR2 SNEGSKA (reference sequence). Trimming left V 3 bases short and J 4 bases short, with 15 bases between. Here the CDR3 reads CSASNSLIGETQYF. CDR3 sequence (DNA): TGCAGTGCTAGCAATAGCCTGATAGGAGAGACCCAGTACTTC.

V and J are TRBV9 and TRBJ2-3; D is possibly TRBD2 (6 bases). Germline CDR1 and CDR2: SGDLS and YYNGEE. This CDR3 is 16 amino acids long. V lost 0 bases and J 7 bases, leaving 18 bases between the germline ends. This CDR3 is CASSVAYPGTSYTQYF. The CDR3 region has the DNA TGTGCCAGCAGCGTAGCCTACCCCGGCACTAGCTATACGCAGTATTTT.

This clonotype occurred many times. Written as DNA, the CDR3 is TGCGCCAGCAGGCTCGTGGACAGGCCTTCTACCGGGGAGCTGTTTTTT. Protein product: CASRLVDRPSTGELFF. This sequence joins TRBV5-1 and TRBJ2-2; 7 bases are a match to TRBD1. The J segment lost 5 bases and the V segment lost 5 bases, leaving 12 bases of the junction unmatched. Germline CDR1 and CDR2: SGHRS and YFSETQ. The CDR3 runs 16 residues.

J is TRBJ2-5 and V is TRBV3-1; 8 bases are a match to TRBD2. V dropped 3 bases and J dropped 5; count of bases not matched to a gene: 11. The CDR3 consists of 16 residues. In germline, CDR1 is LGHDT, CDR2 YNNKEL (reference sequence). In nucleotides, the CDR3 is TGTGCCAGCAGCCAGCCCCCCGGGGGGGCCGGGGAGACCCAGTACTTC. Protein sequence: CASSQPPGGAGETQYF.

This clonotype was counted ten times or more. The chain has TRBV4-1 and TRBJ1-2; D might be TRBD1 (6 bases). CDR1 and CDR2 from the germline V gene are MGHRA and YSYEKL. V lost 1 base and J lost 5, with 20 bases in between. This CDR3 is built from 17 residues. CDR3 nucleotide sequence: TGCGCCAGCAGCCAAGTCGCTGCGGGCAGGGGAGGGTATGGCTACACCTTC. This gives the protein CASSQVAAGRGGYGYTF.

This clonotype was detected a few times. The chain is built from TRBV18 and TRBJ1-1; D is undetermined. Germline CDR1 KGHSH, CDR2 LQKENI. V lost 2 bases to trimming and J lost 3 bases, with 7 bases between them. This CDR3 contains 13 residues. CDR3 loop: CASSPMDDTEAFF. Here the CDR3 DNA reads TGTGCCAGCTCACCAATGGACGACACTGAAGCTTTCTTT.

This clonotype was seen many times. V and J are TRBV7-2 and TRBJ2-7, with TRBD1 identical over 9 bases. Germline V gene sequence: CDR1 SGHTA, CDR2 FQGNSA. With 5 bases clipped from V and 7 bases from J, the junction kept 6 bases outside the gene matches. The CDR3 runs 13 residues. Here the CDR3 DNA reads TGTGCCAGCAGCCAACAGGGGGCGGGAGAGCAGTACTTC. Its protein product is CASSQQGAGEQYF.

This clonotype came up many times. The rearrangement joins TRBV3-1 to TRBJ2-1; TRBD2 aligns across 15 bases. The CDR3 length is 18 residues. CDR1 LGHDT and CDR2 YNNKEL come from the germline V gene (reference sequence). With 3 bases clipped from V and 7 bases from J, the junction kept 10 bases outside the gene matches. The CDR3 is CASSHKRRTSGRGNEQFF. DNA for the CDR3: TGTGCCAGCAGCCATAAGCGCCGGACTAGCGGGAGGGGTAATGAGCAGTTCTTC.

The CDR3 region has the DNA TGTGCCATCAGTGAGTCCCACAGGGGCTCCACCGGGGAGCTGTTTTTT. As protein: CAISESHRGSTGELFF. The chain couples TRBV10-3 to TRBJ2-2, with 7 nucleotides matching TRBD1. V lost 0 bases and J lost 4; bases outside the gene matches: 5. The CDR3 covers 16 residues. Germline V gives CDR1 ENHRY, CDR2 SYGVKD.

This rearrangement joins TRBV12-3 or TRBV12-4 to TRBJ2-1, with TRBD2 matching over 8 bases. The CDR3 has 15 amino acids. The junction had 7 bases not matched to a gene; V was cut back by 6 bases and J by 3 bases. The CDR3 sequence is CASSLSGAIYNEQFF. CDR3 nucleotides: TGTGCCAGCAGCCTTAGCGGGGCCATCTACAATGAGCAGTTCTTC.

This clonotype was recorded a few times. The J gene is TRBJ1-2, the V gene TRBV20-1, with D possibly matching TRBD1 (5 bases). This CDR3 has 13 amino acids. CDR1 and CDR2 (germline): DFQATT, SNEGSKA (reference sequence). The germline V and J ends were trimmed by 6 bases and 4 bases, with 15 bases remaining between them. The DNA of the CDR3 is TGCAGTGCCAAGGCCGGGGGGGGCTATGGCTACACCTTC. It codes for CSAKAGGGYGYTF.

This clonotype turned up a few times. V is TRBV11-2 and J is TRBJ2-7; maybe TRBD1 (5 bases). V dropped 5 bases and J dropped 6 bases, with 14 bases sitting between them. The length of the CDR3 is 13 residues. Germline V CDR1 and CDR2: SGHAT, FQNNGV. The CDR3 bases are TGTGCCAGCAGCCCGAACACAGGATCCGAGCAGTACGTC. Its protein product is CASSPNTGSEQYV.

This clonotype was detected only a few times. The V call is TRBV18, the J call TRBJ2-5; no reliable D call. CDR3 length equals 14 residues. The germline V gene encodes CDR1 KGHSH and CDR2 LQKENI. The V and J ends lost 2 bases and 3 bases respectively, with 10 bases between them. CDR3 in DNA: TGTGCCAGCTCACCAGGGCACGAAAAAGAGACCCAGTACTTC. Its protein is CASSPGHEKETQYF.

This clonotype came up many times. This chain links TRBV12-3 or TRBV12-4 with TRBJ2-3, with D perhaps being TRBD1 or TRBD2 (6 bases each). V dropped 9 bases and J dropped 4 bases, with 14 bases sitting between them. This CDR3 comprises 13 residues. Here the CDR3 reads CARAAGEADTQYF. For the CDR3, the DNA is TGTGCCAGGGCGGCAGGGGAGGCAGATACGCAGTATTTT.